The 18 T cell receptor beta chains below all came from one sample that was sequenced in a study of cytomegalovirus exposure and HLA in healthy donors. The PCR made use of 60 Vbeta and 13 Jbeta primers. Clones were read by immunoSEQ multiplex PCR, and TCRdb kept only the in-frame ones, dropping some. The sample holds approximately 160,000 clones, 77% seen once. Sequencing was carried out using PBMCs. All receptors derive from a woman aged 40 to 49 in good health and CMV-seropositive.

CDR3 in amino acids: CASSEAGALRSYEQYF. Here the CDR3 DNA reads TGTGCCAGTAGTGAGGCGGGGGCCCTACGCTCCTACGAGCAGTACTTC. The J gene is TRBJ2-7, the V gene TRBV19; a weak D match, TRBD2 (7 bases). V lost 5 bases, J lost 0 bases, and 17 bases lay in between. This CDR3 comprises 16 residues. The germline V gene encodes CDR1 LNHDA and CDR2 SQIVND (reference sequence).

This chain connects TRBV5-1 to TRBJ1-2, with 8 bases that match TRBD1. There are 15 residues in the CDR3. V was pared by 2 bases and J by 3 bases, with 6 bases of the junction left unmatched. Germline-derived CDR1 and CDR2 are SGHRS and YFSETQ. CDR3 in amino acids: CASSFQAGGYYGYTF. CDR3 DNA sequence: TGCGCCAGCAGCTTTCAGGCAGGGGGCTACTATGGCTACACCTTC.

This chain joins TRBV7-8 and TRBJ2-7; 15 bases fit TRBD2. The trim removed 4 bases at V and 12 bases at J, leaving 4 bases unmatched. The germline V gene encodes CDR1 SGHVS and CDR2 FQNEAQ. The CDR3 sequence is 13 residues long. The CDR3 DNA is TGTGCCAGCAGCTCCGGGACTAGCGGGAGGCCGTACTTC. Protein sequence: CASSSGTSGRPYF. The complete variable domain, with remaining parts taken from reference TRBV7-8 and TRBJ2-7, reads GAGVSQSPRYKVAKRGQDVALRCDPISGHVSLFWYQQALGQGPEFLTYFQNEAQLDKSGLPSDRFFAERPEGSVSTLKIQRTQQEDSAVYLCASSSGTSGRPYFGPGTRLTVT.

CDR3 sequence reads: CVKPQPLSSSYEQYF. In DNA form, the CDR3 reads TGTGTCAAGCCTCAACCGTTATCGAGCTCCTACGAGCAGTACTTC. J is TRBJ2-7 and V is TRBV19; no definite D call. Per germline, CDR1 LNHDA and CDR2 SQIVND (reference sequence). This CDR3 is 15 amino acids long.

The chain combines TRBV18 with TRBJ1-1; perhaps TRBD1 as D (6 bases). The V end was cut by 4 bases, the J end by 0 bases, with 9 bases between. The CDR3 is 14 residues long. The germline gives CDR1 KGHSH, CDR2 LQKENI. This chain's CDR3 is CASSQQGMNTEAFF. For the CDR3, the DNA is TGTGCCAGCTCACAACAGGGAATGAACACTGAAGCTTTCTTT.

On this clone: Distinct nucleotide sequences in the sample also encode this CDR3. CDR3 amino acids: CASSGTGGNQPQHF. The CDR3 DNA sequence: TGTGCCAGCAGTGGGACAGGGGGGAATCAGCCCCAGCATTTT. V and J are TRBV2 and TRBJ1-5, with 10 positions matching TRBD1. Per the germline V gene, CDR1 is SNHLY and CDR2 is FYNNEI. The V gene end was trimmed by 4 bases and the J gene end by 4 bases; junction bases not matched to a gene: 1. This CDR3 is built from 14 residues. Complete variable domain (other parts from reference TRBV2 and TRBJ1-5): EPEVTQTPSHQVTQMGQEVILRCVPISNHLYFYWYRQILGQKVEFLVSFYNNEISEKSEIFDDQFSVERPDGSNFTLKIRSTKLEDSAMYFCASSGTGGNQPQHFGDGTRLSIL.

Here the CDR3 DNA reads TGTGCCAGTAGTATAGTCACAGGAAGGGGCAAAAACATTCAGTACTTC. Translating it yields CASSIVTGRGKNIQYF. The V gene is TRBV19, the J gene TRBJ2-4; possibly TRBD1 for D (5 bases). With 1 base removed from V and 3 bases from J, the gap between germline ends came to 13 bases. The CDR3 is 16 amino acids. Germline V gives CDR1 LNHDA, CDR2 SQIVND (reference sequence).

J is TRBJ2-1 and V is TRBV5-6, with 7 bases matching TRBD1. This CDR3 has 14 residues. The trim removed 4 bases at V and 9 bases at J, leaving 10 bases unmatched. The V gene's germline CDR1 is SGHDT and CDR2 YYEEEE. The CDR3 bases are TGTGCCAGCAGCCCGGGACAGCAGTGGGGTGAGCAGTTCTTC. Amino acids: CASSPGQQWGEQFF.

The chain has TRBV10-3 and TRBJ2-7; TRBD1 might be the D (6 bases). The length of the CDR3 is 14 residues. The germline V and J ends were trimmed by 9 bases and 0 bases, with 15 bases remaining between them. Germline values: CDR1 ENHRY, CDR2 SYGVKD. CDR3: CAIGPGASSYEQYF. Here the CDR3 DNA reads TGTGCCATTGGCCCAGGGGCTAGCTCCTACGAGCAGTACTTC.

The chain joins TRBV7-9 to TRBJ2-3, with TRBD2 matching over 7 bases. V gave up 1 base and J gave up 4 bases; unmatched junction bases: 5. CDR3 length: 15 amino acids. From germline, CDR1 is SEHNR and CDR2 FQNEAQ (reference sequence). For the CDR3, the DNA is TGTGCCAGCAGCTTAGAAGGGCTAGCGGCAGATACGCAGTATTTT. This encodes CASSLEGLAADTQYF.

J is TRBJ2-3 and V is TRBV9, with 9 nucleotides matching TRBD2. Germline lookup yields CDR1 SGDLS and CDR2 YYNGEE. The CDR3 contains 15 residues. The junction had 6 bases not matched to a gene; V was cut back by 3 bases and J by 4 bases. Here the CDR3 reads CASSALAGMADTQYF. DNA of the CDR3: TGTGCCAGCAGCGCCCTAGCGGGAATGGCAGATACGCAGTATTTT. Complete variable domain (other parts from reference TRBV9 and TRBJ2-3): DSGVTQTPKHLITATGQRVTLRCSPRSGDLSVYWYQQSLDQGLQFLIQYYNGEERAKGNILERFSAQQFPDLHSELNLSSLELGDSALYFCASSALAGMADTQYFGPGTRLTVL.

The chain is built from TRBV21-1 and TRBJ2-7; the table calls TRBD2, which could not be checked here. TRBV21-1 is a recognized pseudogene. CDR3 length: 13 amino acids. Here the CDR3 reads CASTGMVSYEQYF. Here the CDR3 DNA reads TGTGCCAGCACCGGTATGGTTTCCTACGAGCAGTACTTC.

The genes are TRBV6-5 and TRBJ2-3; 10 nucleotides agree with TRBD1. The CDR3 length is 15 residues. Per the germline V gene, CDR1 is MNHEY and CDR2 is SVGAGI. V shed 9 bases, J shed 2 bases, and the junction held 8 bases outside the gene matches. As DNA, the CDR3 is TGTGCCAGTACTCCGGGACAGGGGTACACAGATACGCAGTATTTT. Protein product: CASTPGQGYTDTQYF.

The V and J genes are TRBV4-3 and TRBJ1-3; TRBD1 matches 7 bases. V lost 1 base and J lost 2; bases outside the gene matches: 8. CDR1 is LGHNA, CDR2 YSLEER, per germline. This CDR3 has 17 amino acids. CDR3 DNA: TGCGCCAGCAGCCAAGCCGCCATCACAGGGGCTGGAAACACCATATATTTT. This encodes CASSQAAITGAGNTIYF.

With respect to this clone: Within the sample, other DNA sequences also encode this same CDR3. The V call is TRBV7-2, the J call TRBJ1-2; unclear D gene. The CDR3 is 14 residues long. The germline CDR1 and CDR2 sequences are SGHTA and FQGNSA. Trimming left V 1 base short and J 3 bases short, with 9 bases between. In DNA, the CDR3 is TGTGCCAGCAGCTTAGTTCGGGGAGACTATGGCTACACCTTC. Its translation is CASSLVRGDYGYTF.

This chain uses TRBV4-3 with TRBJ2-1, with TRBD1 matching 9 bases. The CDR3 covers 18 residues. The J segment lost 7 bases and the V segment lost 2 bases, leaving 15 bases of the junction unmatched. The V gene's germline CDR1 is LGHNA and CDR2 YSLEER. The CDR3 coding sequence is TGCGCCAGCAGCCAATCCACAGGGGGCCCAACGGAAGCAAATGAGCAGTTCTTC. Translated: CASSQSTGGPTEANEQFF.

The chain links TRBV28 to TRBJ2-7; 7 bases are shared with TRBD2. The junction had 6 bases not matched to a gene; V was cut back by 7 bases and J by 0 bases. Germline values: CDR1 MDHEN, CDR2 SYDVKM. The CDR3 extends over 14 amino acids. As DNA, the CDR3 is TGTGCCAGCACTAGGGGAGGGGACTCCTACGAGCAGTACTTC. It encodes CASTRGGDSYEQYF.

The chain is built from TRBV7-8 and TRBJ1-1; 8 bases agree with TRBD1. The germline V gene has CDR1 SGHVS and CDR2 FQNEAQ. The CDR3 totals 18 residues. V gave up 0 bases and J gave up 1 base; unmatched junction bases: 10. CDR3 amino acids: CASSLAGIRGRRNTEAFF. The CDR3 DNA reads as TGTGCCAGCAGCTTAGCGGGAATCAGGGGGCGAAGGAACACTGAAGCTTTCTTT. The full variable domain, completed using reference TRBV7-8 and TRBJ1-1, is GAGVSQSPRYKVAKRGQDVALRCDPISGHVSLFWYQQALGQGPEFLTYFQNEAQLDKSGLPSDRFFAERPEGSVSTLKIQRTQQEDSAVYLCASSLAGIRGRRNTEAFFGQGTRLTVV.